This T cell receptor beta chain was observed in a study of somatic mutations in cytotoxic T cells in rheumatoid arthritis. Study details: Collection of patient blood (approximately 30 ml EDTA) took place right after diagnosis, before any treatment. Several of the V beta antibody-stained T-cell populations were flow-sorted at nearly 100% purity; V beta1+ cells were among them and were sequenced for TCRB.

In the original workflow: The authors compared patient CD8+ clones larger than 1% against published virus-specific TCRB sequences. Only a few of these clones matched. Sequenced by immunoSEQ multiplex PCR; TCRdb stores in-frame clones only, minus some. V and J calls and clone size are those listed in that table; D and trimming were worked out from the DNA. The sample records 15,000 or so clones, approximately 75% being singletons. Positive selection using magnetic beads isolated the CD4+ and CD8+ cells (purity was checked by flow cytometry). This clone came up once. The length of the CDR3 is 16 residues. CDR1 SGHAT and CDR2 FQDESV come from the germline V gene (reference sequence). Trimming at V came to 4 bases and at J to 4 bases, leaving 5 bases not matched to a gene.

The clonotype comes from an adult with rheumatoid arthritis. Source material: CD8+ T cells sorted from blood. The genes are TRBV11-1 and TRBJ2-1; TRBD2 aligns across 12 bases. CDR3 in DNA: TGTGCCAGCAGCTCCTCCGGGACTAGCGGGTACAATGAGCAGTTCTTC. It codes for CASSSSGTSGYNEQFF.